Following are 19 T cell receptor beta chains from one sample sequenced in a study of blood T cell repertoires in COVID-19. Clones were sequenced by immunoSEQ multiplex PCR, and TCRdb holds only the in-frame ones, with some missing. The repertoire holds 200,000 to 250,000 clones, approximately 82% seen once, with around 2% in the top ten. Sequencing was carried out using peripheral blood. The source is a man aged 30 to 39 who had recovered from COVID-19.

V and J are TRBV3-1 (or the pseudogene TRBV3-2) and TRBJ1-6; 9 bases match TRBD1. Germline CDR1 and CDR2: LGHDT and YNNKEL (reference sequence). The J segment lost 0 bases and the V segment lost 1 base, leaving 4 bases of the junction unmatched. CDR3 length: 18 residues. The CDR3 loop reads CASSQAGTGSSYNSPLHF. CDR3 nucleotides: TGTGCCAGCAGCCAAGCCGGGACAGGGAGCTCCTATAATTCACCCCTCCACTTT.

The chain has TRBV2 and TRBJ2-6, with D possibly TRBD1 on 5 matching bases. Germline CDR1 and CDR2: SNHLY and FYNNEI. This CDR3 is built from 17 residues. V dropped 4 bases and J dropped 0 bases, with 13 bases sitting between them. CDR3 coding DNA: TGTGCCAGCAGTGGGGGCAGTCTTAGCTCTGGGGCCAACGTCCTGACTTTC. This codes for CASSGGSLSSGANVLTF.

The chain links TRBV7-3 to TRBJ2-2; TRBD1 agrees at 7 bases. In germline, CDR1 is SGHTA, CDR2 FQGTGA. CDR3 length: 16 amino acids. The J segment lost 0 bases and the V segment lost 1 base, leaving 2 bases of the junction unmatched. The CDR3 loop reads CASSLNRGANTGELFF. The CDR3 DNA sequence: TGTGCCAGCAGCTTAAACAGGGGAGCGAACACCGGGGAGCTGTTTTTT. Filled out from reference TRBV7-3 and TRBJ2-2, the complete variable domain reads GAGVSQTPSNKVTEKGKYVELRCDPISGHTALYWYRQSLGQGPEFLIYFQGTGAADDSGLPNDRFFAVRPEGSVSTLKIQRTERGDSAVYLCASSLNRGANTGELFFGEGSRLTVL.

The chain employs TRBV19 and TRBJ2-5, with TRBD1 matching 8 bases. CDR3 length equals 17 residues. V shed 9 bases, J shed 5 bases, and the junction held 20 bases outside the gene matches. CDR1 and CDR2 from the germline V gene are LNHDA and SQIVND (reference sequence). Here the CDR3 DNA reads TGTGCCAGCAGCCGACGAAAAACAGGGGGACAAGGGGAGACCCAGTACTTC. Translating it yields CASSRRKTGGQGETQYF.

This clone was counted at least ten times. The J gene is TRBJ2-5, the V gene TRBV3-1 (or the pseudogene TRBV3-2); 8 positions agree with TRBD2. Germline trimming cut 1 base from V and 9 bases from J; bases unmatched to any gene: 4. CDR1 and CDR2 from the germline V gene are LGHDT and YNNKEL (reference sequence). The CDR3 covers 13 residues. CDR3 sequence: CASSQVLAGPQYF. CDR3 DNA: TGTGCCAGCAGCCAAGTCCTAGCGGGTCCCCAGTACTTC.

This rearrangement joins TRBV18 to TRBJ1-5; perhaps TRBD1 as D (5 bases). Between the trimmed V and J ends, which lost 3 bases and 7 bases, there was a span of 19 bases. The CDR3 contains 16 residues. The V gene's germline CDR1 is KGHSH and CDR2 LQKENI. The CDR3 loop reads CASSPEVRAGEQPQHF. The CDR3 coding sequence is TGTGCCAGCTCACCTGAGGTGCGGGCGGGGGAGCAGCCCCAGCATTTT.

V gene TRBV11-2 combines with J gene TRBJ2-5; 16 positions agree with TRBD2. CDR1 and CDR2 (germline): SGHAT, FQNNGV. CDR3 length: 17 amino acids. The V segment lost 4 bases and the J segment 3 bases; nucleotides outside the gene matches: 5. DNA of the CDR3: TGTGCCAGCAGCTCAGGGACTAGCGGGGGGGTTGAAGAGACCCAGTACTTC. Translating gives CASSSGTSGGVEETQYF. Supplemented by reference TRBV11-2 and TRBJ2-5, the full variable domain reads EAGVAQSPRYKIIEKRQSVAFWCNPISGHATLYWYQQILGQGPKLLIQFQNNGVVDDSQLPKDRFSAERLKGVDSTLKIQPAKLEDSAVYLCASSSGTSGGVEETQYFGPGTRLLVL.

This clone came up once. The chain has TRBV5-1 and TRBJ2-7; D is undetermined. The CDR3 runs 11 residues. The germline gives CDR1 SGHRS, CDR2 YFSETQ. V lost 3 bases and J 3 bases, leaving 4 bases between the germline ends. The CDR3 here is CASSSSYEQYV. The CDR3 DNA sequence: TGCGCCAGCAGCTCCAGCTACGAGCAGTACGTC.

This clone has more than one count but fewer than ten. The chain links TRBV5-1 to TRBJ1-1; the match to TRBD1 covers 10 bases. The germline V gene encodes CDR1 SGHRS and CDR2 YFSETQ. The CDR3 length is 18 residues. J lost 1 base, V lost 0 bases, and 9 bases had no gene match. The CDR3 nucleotides are TGCGCCAGCAGCTTGGTGGGGGCGGGACAGGGGCGGAACACTGAAGCTTTCTTT. This encodes CASSLVGAGQGRNTEAFF.

This chain links TRBV9 with TRBJ2-3, with D perhaps matching TRBD2 (6 bases). Germline assignment: CDR1 SGDLS and CDR2 YYNGEE. The CDR3 has 16 residues. Trimming removed 0 bases from V and 2 bases from J, with 13 bases in between. In nucleotides, the CDR3 is TGTGCCAGCAGCGTAGTCGGAGGGGTACTCACAGATACGCAGTATTTT. Translating it yields CASSVVGGVLTDTQYF.

The chain carries TRBV5-6 and TRBJ1-6, with D perhaps matching TRBD1 (6 bases). From germline, CDR1 is SGHDT and CDR2 YYEEEE. V was cut by 1 base and J by 6 bases, with 14 bases left in between. The CDR3 consists of 16 residues. The CDR3 bases are TGTGCCAGCAGCTTGTTTCAGGGGACCTTTAATTCACCCCTCCACTTT. It yields the protein CASSLFQGTFNSPLHF.

V and J are TRBV2 and TRBJ1-3; possibly TRBD1 for D (5 bases). Germline CDR1 SNHLY, CDR2 FYNNEI. V gave up 6 bases and J gave up 0 bases, with 12 bases separating them. This CDR3 comprises 15 residues. CDR3 DNA sequence: TGTGCCAGCAGCGCGGACATGAGCTCTGGAAACACCATATATTTT. This gives the protein CASSADMSSGNTIYF.

The count of this clone is one. The rearrangement links TRBV28 to TRBJ1-6; TRBD1 matches at 7 bases. V shed 4 bases and J 6 bases; nucleotides not matched to a gene: 6. The CDR3 length is 15 residues. In germline, CDR1 is MDHEN, CDR2 SYDVKM. This chain's CDR3 is CASSSPGQSNSPLHF. The CDR3 region has the DNA TGTGCCAGCAGTTCCCCGGGACAGAGTAATTCACCCCTCCACTTT.

The V and J genes are TRBV12-3 or TRBV12-4 and TRBJ1-2, with unresolved D. The CDR3 runs to 12 residues. Trimming removed 3 bases at V and 8 bases at J, with 10 bases between. CDR3 sequence (DNA): TGTGCCAGCAGTTTGCGGGCGCGGGGCTACACCTTC. This translates into CASSLRARGYTF.

The chain carries TRBV2 and TRBJ2-7, with a possible D match to TRBD1 (7 bases). CDR1 SNHLY and CDR2 FYNNEI come from the germline V gene. This CDR3 spans 13 amino acids. V was pared by 3 bases and J by 6 bases, with 12 bases between. CDR3 protein: CASSDRQGGEQYF. In DNA, the CDR3 is TGTGCCAGCAGTGACCGACAGGGAGGCGAGCAGTACTTC. Drawing the rest from reference TRBV2 and TRBJ2-7, the complete variable domain is EPEVTQTPSHQVTQMGQEVILRCVPISNHLYFYWYRQILGQKVEFLVSFYNNEISEKSEIFDDQFSVERPDGSNFTLKIRSTKLEDSAMYFCASSDRQGGEQYFGPGTRLTVT.

This chain links TRBV9 with TRBJ2-3; 9 bases align to TRBD1. V lost 2 bases to trimming and J lost 8 bases; unmatched junction nucleotides: 6. In germline, CDR1 is SGDLS, CDR2 YYNGEE. The CDR3 runs 14 residues. CDR3 DNA: TGTGCCAGCAGCGTGACCTACAGGGGGCGTACGCAGTATTTT. Protein: CASSVTYRGRTQYF.

This rearrangement joins TRBV7-9 to TRBJ1-2; 7 bases map to TRBD1. CDR1 is SEHNR and CDR2 is FQNEAQ in the germline V gene (reference sequence). J was trimmed by 8 bases and V by 5 bases; bases with no gene match: 5. The CDR3 extends over 12 amino acids. The CDR3 here is CASSLTGSGYTF. The CDR3 DNA sequence: TGTGCCAGCAGCCTGACAGGGAGCGGCTACACCTTC. The variable domain in full, completed from reference TRBV7-9 and TRBJ1-2, reads DTGVSQNPRHKITKRGQNVTFRCDPISEHNRLYWYRQTLGQGPEFLTYFQNEAQLEKSRLLSDRFSAERPKGSFSTLEIQRTEQGDSAMYLCASSLTGSGYTFGSGTRLTVV.

A single count supports this clone. The J gene is TRBJ1-5, the V gene TRBV28; tentative D call: TRBD1 (6 bases). Trimming removed 1 base at V and 6 bases at J, with 13 bases between. Germline CDR1 is MDHEN and CDR2 is SYDVKM. CDR3 length: 15 amino acids. The CDR3 sequence is CASSLSTGQGQPQHF. CDR3 nucleotide sequence: TGTGCCAGCAGTTTATCCACAGGGCAGGGTCAGCCCCAGCATTTT.

This chain joins TRBV10-3 and TRBJ2-1; D possibly corresponds to TRBD1 (6 bases). Trimming removed 3 bases at V and 1 base at J, with 10 bases between. CDR3 length: 15 amino acids. Germline V lookup: CDR1 ENHRY, CDR2 SYGVKD. This CDR3 is CAISDHQGSYNEQFF. In DNA, the CDR3 is TGTGCCATCAGTGACCATCAGGGGTCCTACAATGAGCAGTTCTTC.